In this sample, the clone carrying this T cell receptor beta chain turned up a few times. The antigen is unknown. TCRdb's copy holds only in-frame clones and misses some; the assay was immunoSEQ multiplex PCR. The repertoire holds about 40,000 clones, roughly 77% seen once, with over 20% in the top ten. The CDR3 is made up of 15 amino acids. CDR1 is MDHEN, CDR2 SYDVKM, per germline. Trimming took 8 bases from V and 5 from J, leaving 21 bases between them. This entry comes from a study of PD-1 blockade in mismatch repair-deficient tumors. Looking at the study overall: Enrolled about 2012-2016, patients had progressing, pretreated mismatch repair-deficient cancers of 11 to 13 types. Regarding the study as a whole: Tumor-resident clones, often absent from pretreatment blood, expanded after pembrolizumab and then contracted.

PCR or immunohistochemistry showed mismatch repair deficiency in every enrolled patient. The TCR-sequenced patients were a few responders to pembrolizumab. Here the sequenced sample was peripheral blood, taken 4 weeks after starting pembrolizumab. The TCR comes from an adult with mismatch repair-deficient cancer. This rearrangement joins TRBV28 to TRBJ2-5; a possible D gene is TRBD1 (5 bases). CDR3 protein: CASLPEWGQHETQYF. The CDR3 region has the DNA TGTGCCAGCCTCCCCGAGTGGGGCCAACACGAGACCCAGTACTTC.